Listed below are T cell receptor beta chains from one sample, sequenced in a study of identical twins. TCRdb redid the calling of the 5' RACE reads with MiXCR, one entry per CDR3 protein. The repertoire holds 500,000 or so distinct CDR3 sequences, with approximately 14% as singletons. The sample was also reused in another study, on yellow fever vaccine responses in identical twins.

Sequenced input: CD4+ T cells sorted from blood. These TCRs come from a woman younger than 35 in good health. CDR3s include the opening cysteine and the closing phenylalanine or tryptophan. Each record gives: J gene, clone size, V gene, D gene, CDR3 protein, CDR3 DNA. D genes are given only for firm matches. Only some rows state a clone size, as once, few, many or a class for expanded clones.

J: TRBJ2-1; size: few; V: TRBV20-1; D: -; CDR3: CSARDAFGPREFF; DNA: TGCAGTGCTAGAGATGCCTTTGGGCCGCGGGAGTTCTTC
J: TRBJ2-5; size: many; V: TRBV20-1; D: -; CDR3: CSAKGLETQYF; DNA: TGCAGTGCTAAGGGACTCGAGACCCAGTACTTC
J: TRBJ2-1; size: few; V: TRBV7-2; D: TRBD2; CDR3: CASSLKRGSGNEQFF; DNA: TGTGCCAGCAGCTTAAAGCGGGGGTCAGGGAATGAGCAGTTCTTC
J: TRBJ2-2; size: -; V: TRBV18; D: -; CDR3: CASQTTPTGELFF; DNA: TGTGCCAGTCAAACCACCCCAACCGGGGAGCTGTTTTTT
J: TRBJ2-5; size: -; V: TRBV6-1; D: -; CDR3: CASKSRPIQETQYF; DNA: TGTGCCAGCAAGTCGAGGCCGATACAAGAGACCCAGTACTTC
J: TRBJ1-4; size: -; V: TRBV5-1; D: -; CDR3: CASSPTGTREEKLFF; DNA: TGCGCCAGCAGCCCTACCGGGACACGAGAGGAAAAACTGTTTTTT
J: TRBJ2-1; size: once; V: TRBV20-1; D: -; CDR3: CSAAGFGTYNEQFF; DNA: TGCAGTGCTGCCGGGTTTGGGACCTACAATGAGCAGTTCTTC
J: TRBJ2-1; size: -; V: TRBV20-1; D: TRBD1; CDR3: CSARDPRGGLYNEQFF; DNA: TGCAGTGCTAGAGATCCCAGAGGGGGCCTATACAATGAGCAGTTCTTC
J: TRBJ2-7; size: -; V: TRBV6-1; D: -; CDR3: CASSEGDTYEQYF; DNA: TGTGCCAGCAGTGAAGGGGACACCTACGAGCAGTACTTC
J: TRBJ2-3; size: -; V: TRBV7-8; D: -; CDR3: CASSFGTGTGGTDTQNF; DNA: -
J: TRBJ2-7; size: few; V: TRBV7-9; D: TRBD2; CDR3: CASSPTRTSFDEQYF; DNA: TGTGCCAGCAGCCCCACCCGGACTAGTTTCGACGAGCAGTACTTC
J: TRBJ2-3; size: many; V: TRBV14; D: -; CDR3: CASSQDRRAQDTQYF; DNA: TGTGCCAGCAGCCAGGATCGTAGAGCCCAAGATACGCAGTATTTT
J: TRBJ2-7; size: few; V: TRBV7-6; D: TRBD2; CDR3: CASSTAGGKTYEQYF; DNA: TGTGCCAGCAGTACAGCGGGAGGAAAAACCTACGAGCAGTACTTC
J: TRBJ2-7; size: few; V: TRBV29-1; D: -; CDR3: CSVVGGIDEQYF; DNA: TGCAGCGTTGTTGGCGGGATCGACGAGCAGTACTTC
J: TRBJ2-3; size: -; V: TRBV28; D: TRBD2; CDR3: CASSSRLAGTTDTQYF; DNA: TGTGCCAGCAGTTCTCGACTAGCGGGGACAACAGATACGCAGTATTTT
J: TRBJ2-7; size: few; V: TRBV12-3/TRBV12-4; D: TRBD2; CDR3: CASRGLAGSSYEQYF; DNA: TGTGCCAGCAGAGGACTAGCGGGGAGCTCCTACGAGCAGTACTTC
J: TRBJ2-3; size: few; V: TRBV7-2; D: -; CDR3: CAGRGATDTQYF; DNA: TGTGCTGGCAGGGGAGCTACAGATACGCAGTATTTT
J: TRBJ2-1; size: -; V: TRBV11-2; D: -; CDR3: CASSPDPRVAQFF; DNA: TGTGCCAGCAGCCCGGATCCCCGGGTCGCCCAGTTCTTC
J: TRBJ1-4; size: many; V: TRBV7-2; D: TRBD1; CDR3: CASRRTGTVIEKLFF; DNA: TGTGCCAGCAGACGAACCGGGACAGTTATTGAAAAACTGTTTTTT
J: TRBJ1-6; size: -; V: TRBV5-5; D: TRBD1; CDR3: CASSYGTESSPLHF; DNA: TGTGCCAGCAGCTATGGGACAGAGAGTTCACCCCTCCACTTT
J: TRBJ2-3; size: -; V: TRBV20-1; D: -; CDR3: CSAKKATDTQYF; DNA: TGCAGTGCTAAGAAAGCCACAGATACGCAGTATTTT
J: TRBJ2-1; size: few; V: TRBV7-3; D: -; CDR3: CASSLGENSRRFF; DNA: TGTGCCAGCAGCTTAGGGGAGAACAGCCGGAGGTTCTTC
J: TRBJ2-3; size: -; V: TRBV6-1; D: -; CDR3: CASSEALGNTDTQYF; DNA: TGTGCCAGCAGTGAAGCTTTAGGAAACACAGATACGCAGTATTTT
J: TRBJ2-2; size: once; V: TRBV6-1; D: TRBD1; CDR3: CASSTRTGRLTGELFF; DNA: TGTGCCAGCAGCACCCGGACAGGTCGCCTAACCGGGGAGCTGTTTTTT
J: TRBJ2-3; size: -; V: TRBV7-8; D: TRBD2; CDR3: CASSLVGTSGGTDTQYF; DNA: TGTGCCAGCAGCTTAGTGGGGACTAGCGGGGGCACAGATACGCAGTATTTT
J: TRBJ2-7; size: -; V: TRBV23-1; D: -; CDR3: CASSQSRTHHNYEQYF; DNA: TGCGCCAGCAGTCAATCCCGGACCCACCACAACTACGAGCAGTACTTC
J: TRBJ2-1; size: -; V: TRBV6-5; D: -; CDR3: CASSQLGKQFF; DNA: TGTGCCAGCAGCCAACTGGGGAAGCAGTTCTTC
J: TRBJ2-7; size: many; V: TRBV5-1; D: TRBD1; CDR3: CASSGTGLGEQYF; DNA: TGCGCCAGCAGCGGGACAGGGCTGGGGGAGCAGTACTTC